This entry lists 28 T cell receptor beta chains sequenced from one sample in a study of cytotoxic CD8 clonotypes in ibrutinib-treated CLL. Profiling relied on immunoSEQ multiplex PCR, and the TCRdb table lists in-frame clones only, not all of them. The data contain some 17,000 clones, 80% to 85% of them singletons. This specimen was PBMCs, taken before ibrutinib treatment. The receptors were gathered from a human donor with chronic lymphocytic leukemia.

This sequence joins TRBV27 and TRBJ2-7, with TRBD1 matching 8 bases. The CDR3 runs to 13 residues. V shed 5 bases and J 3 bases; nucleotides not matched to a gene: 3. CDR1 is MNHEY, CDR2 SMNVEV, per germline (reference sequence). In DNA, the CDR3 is TGTGCCAGCAGTCCGGGACAGGTCTACGAGCAGTACTTC. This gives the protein CASSPGQVYEQYF.

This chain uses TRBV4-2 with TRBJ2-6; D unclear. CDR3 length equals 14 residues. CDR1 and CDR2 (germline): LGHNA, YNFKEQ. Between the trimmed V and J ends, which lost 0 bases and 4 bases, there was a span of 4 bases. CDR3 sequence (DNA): TGTGCCAGCAGCCAAGAGACAGGGGCCAACGTCCTGACTTTC. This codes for CASSQETGANVLTF.

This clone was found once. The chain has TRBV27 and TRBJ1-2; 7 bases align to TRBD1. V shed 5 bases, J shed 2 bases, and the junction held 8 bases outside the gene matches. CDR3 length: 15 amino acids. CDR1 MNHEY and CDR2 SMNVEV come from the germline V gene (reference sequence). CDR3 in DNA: TGTGCCAGCAGTCCAACCCCGACAGGGAACTATGGCTACACCTTC. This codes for CASSPTPTGNYGYTF.

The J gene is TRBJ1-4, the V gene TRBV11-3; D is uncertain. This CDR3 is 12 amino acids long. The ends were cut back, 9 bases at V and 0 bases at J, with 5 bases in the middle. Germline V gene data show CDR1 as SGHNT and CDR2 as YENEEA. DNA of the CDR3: TGTGCCAGACCCCCAACTAATGAAAAACTGTTTTTT. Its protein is CARPPTNEKLFF.

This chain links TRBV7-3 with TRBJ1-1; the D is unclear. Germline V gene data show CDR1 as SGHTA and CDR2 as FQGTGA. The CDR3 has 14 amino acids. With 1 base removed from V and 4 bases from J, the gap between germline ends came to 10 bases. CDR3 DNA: TGTGCCAGCAGCTTAAAGGGTTACGGCACTGAAGCTTTCTTT. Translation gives CASSLKGYGTEAFF.

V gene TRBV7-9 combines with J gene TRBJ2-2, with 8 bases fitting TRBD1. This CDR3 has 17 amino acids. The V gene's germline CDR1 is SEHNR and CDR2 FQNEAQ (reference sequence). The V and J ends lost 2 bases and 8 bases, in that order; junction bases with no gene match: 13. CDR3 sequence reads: CASSLKSQGAPEGELFF. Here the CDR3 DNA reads TGTGCCAGCAGCTTAAAGTCCCAGGGGGCCCCAGAAGGGGAGCTGTTTTTT.

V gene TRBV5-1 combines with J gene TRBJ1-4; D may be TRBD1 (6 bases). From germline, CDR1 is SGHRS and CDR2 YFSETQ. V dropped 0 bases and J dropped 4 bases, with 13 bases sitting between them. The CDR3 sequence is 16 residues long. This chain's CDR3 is CASSLAETGLNEKLFF. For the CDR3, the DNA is TGCGCCAGCAGCTTGGCCGAAACAGGGCTTAATGAAAAACTGTTTTTT.

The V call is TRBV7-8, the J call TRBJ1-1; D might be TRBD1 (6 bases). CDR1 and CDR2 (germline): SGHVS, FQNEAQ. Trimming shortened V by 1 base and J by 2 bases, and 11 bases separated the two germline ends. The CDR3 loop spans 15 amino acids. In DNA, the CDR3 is TGTGCCAGCAGCTTAGAGGGGGGGCTTAACACTGAAGCTTTCTTT. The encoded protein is CASSLEGGLNTEAFF.

The CDR3 sequence is CASSPPSGSEQFF. The CDR3 DNA is TGTGCCAGCAGTCCTCCTTCAGGTTCTGAGCAGTTCTTC. This rearrangement joins TRBV6-5 to TRBJ2-1; D gene uncertain. CDR3 length: 13 amino acids. V was pared by 5 bases and J by 9 bases, with 14 bases between. Per germline, CDR1 MNHEY and CDR2 SVGAGI.

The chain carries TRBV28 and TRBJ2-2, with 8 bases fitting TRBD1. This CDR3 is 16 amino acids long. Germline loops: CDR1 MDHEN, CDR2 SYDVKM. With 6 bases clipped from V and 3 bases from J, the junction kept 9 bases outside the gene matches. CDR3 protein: CASRFDRGKDTGELFF. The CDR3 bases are TGTGCCAGCAGGTTTGACAGGGGAAAGGACACCGGGGAGCTGTTTTTT.

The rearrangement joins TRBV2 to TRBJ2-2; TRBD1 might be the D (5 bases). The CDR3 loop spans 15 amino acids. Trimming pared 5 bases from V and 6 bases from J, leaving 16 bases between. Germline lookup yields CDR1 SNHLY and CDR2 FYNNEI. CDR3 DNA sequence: TGTGCCAGCAGTTCAGGGTCACTGGCGCCCGGGGAGCTGTTTTTT. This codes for CASSSGSLAPGELFF.

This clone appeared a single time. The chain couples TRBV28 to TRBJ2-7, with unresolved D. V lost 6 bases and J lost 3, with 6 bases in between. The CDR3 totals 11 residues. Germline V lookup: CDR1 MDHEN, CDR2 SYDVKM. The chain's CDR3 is CASSPRYEQYF. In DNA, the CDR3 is TGTGCCAGCAGCCCTCGCTACGAGCAGTACTTC. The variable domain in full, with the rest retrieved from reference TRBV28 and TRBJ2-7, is DVKVTQSSRYLVKRTGEKVFLECVQDMDHENMFWYRQDPGLGLRLIYFSYDVKMKEKGDIPEGYSVSREKKERFSLILESASTNQTSMYLCASSPRYEQYFGPGTRLTVT.

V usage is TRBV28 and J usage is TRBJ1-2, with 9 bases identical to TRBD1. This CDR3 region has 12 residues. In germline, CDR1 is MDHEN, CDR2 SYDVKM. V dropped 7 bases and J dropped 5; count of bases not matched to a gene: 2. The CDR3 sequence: CASTGTGYGYTF. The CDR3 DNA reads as TGTGCCAGCACCGGGACAGGGTATGGCTACACCTTC.

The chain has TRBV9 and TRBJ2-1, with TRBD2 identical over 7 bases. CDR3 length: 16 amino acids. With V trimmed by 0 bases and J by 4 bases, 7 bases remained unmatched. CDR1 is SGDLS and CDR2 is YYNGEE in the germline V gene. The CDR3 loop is CASSVGASGEYNEQFF. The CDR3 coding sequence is TGTGCCAGCAGCGTAGGGGCTAGCGGAGAATACAATGAGCAGTTCTTC. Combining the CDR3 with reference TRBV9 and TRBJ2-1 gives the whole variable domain DSGVTQTPKHLITATGQRVTLRCSPRSGDLSVYWYQQSLDQGLQFLIQYYNGEERAKGNILERFSAQQFPDLHSELNLSSLELGDSALYFCASSVGASGEYNEQFFGPGTRLTVL.

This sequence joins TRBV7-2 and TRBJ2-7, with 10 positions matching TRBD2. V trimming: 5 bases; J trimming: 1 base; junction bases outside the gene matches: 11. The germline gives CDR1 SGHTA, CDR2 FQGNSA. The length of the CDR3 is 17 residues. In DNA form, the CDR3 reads TGTGCCAGCAGCCACCCACCTAGCGGGAGAGATTCCTACGAGCAGTACTTC. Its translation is CASSHPPSGRDSYEQYF.

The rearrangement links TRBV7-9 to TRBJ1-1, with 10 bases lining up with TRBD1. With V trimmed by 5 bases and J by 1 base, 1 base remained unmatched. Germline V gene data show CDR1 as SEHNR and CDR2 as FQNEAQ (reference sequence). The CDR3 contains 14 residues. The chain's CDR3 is CASSRTGGNTEAFF. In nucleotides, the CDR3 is TGTGCCAGCAGCAGGACAGGGGGGAACACTGAAGCTTTCTTT.

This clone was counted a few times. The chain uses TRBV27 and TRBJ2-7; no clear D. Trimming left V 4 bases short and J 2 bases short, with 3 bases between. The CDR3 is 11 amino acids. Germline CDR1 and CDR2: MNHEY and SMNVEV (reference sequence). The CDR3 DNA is TGTGCCAGCAGTTCCACCTACGAGCAGTACTTC. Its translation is CASSSTYEQYF.

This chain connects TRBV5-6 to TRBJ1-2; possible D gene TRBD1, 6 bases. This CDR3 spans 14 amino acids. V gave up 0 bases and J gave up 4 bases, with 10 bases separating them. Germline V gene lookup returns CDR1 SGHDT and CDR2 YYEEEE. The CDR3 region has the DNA TGTGCCAGCAGCTTGGGGCAGGGGAGCTATGGCTACACCTTC. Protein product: CASSLGQGSYGYTF.

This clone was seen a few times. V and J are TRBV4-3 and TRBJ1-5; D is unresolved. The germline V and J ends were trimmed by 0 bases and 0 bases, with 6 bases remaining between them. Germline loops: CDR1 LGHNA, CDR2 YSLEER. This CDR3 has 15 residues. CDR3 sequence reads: CASSQDPYSNQPQHF. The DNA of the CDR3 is TGCGCCAGCAGCCAAGACCCGTATAGCAATCAGCCCCAGCATTTT.

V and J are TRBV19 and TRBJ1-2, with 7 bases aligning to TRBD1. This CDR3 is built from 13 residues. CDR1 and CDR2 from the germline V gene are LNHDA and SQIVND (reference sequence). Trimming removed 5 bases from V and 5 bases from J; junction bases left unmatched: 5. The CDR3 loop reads CASSPDRAYGYTF. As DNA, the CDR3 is TGTGCCAGTAGTCCCGACAGGGCATATGGCTACACCTTC.

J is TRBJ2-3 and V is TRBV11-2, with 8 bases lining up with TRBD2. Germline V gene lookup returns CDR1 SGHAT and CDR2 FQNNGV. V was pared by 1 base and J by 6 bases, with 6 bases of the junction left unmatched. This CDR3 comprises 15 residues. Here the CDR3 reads CASSLGAGVYDTQYF. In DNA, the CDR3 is TGTGCCAGCAGCTTAGGAGCGGGAGTTTACGATACGCAGTATTTT. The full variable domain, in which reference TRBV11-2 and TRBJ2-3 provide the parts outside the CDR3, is EAGVAQSPRYKIIEKRQSVAFWCNPISGHATLYWYQQILGQGPKLLIQFQNNGVVDDSQLPKDRFSAERLKGVDSTLKIQPAKLEDSAVYLCASSLGAGVYDTQYFGPGTRLTVL.

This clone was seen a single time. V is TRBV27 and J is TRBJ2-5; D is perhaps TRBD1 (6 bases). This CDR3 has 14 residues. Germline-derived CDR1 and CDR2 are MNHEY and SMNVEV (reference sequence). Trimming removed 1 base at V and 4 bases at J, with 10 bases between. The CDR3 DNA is TGTGCCAGCAGTTTATTGGGGGCCGGAGAGACCCAGTACTTC. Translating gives CASSLLGAGETQYF.

CDR3 region: CASIQLGAHTDTQYF. The DNA for the CDR3 is TGTGCCAGCATCCAGCTAGGGGCCCACACAGATACGCAGTATTTT. The chain has TRBV27 and TRBJ2-3, with D perhaps TRBD1 (5 bases). Germline CDR1 reads MNHEY; CDR2 reads SMNVEV (reference sequence). The ends were cut back, 7 bases at V and 2 bases at J, with 16 bases in the middle. The CDR3 has 15 residues.

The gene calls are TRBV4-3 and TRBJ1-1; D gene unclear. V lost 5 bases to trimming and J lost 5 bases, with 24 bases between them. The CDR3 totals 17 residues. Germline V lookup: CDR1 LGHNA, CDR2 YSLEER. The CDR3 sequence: CASSVSFKRNLRTEAFF. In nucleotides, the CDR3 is TGCGCCAGCAGCGTTTCCTTTAAGAGGAATTTAAGGACTGAAGCTTTCTTT.

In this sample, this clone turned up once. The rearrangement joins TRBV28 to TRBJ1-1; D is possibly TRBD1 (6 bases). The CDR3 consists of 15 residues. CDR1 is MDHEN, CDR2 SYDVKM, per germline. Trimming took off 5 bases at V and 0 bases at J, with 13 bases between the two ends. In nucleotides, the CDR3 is TGTGCCAGCAGTCCACGGACAGCCCTGAACACTGAAGCTTTCTTT. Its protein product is CASSPRTALNTEAFF.

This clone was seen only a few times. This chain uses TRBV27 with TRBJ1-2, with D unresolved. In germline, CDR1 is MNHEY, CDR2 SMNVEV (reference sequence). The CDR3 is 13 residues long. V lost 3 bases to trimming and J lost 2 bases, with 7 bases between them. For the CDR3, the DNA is TGTGCCAGCAGTTTCGGGCAGAACTATGGCTACACCTTC. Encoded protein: CASSFGQNYGYTF.

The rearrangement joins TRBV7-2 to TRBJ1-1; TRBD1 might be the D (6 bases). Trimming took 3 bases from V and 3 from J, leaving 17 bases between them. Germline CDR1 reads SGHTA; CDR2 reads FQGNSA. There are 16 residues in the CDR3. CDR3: CASSLSGGLPDTEAFF. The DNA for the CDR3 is TGTGCCAGCAGCTTGTCGGGGGGGCTCCCTGACACTGAAGCTTTCTTT.

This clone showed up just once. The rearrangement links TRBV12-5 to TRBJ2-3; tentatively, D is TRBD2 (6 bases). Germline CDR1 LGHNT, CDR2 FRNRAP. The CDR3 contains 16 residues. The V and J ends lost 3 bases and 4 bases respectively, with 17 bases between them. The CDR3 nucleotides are TGTGCTAGTGGTTTTTCGTCGGGACTCGTCTCAGATACGCAGTATTTT. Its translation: CASGFSSGLVSDTQYF. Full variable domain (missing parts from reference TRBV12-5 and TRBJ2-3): DARVTQTPRHKVTEMGQEVTMRCQPILGHNTVFWYRQTMMQGLELLAYFRNRAPLDDSGMPKDRFSAEMPDATLATLKIQPSEPRDSAVYFCASGFSSGLVSDTQYFGPGTRLTVL.